This TCR beta chain came from a study of T cell repertoires in cytomegalovirus infection. V was clipped by 3 bases and J by 5 bases; unmatched bases: 5. CDR1 and CDR2 (germline): SGHRS, YFSETQ. CDR3 length equals 15 residues. TCRdb processed the reads anew with MiXCR; each CDR3 protein has one entry. The repertoire holds more than 250,000 distinct CDR3 sequences, with 12% to 15% as singletons. This TCR came from a human donor in good health (CMV status not recorded). Some clones in this sample may be carry-over from other donors' samples. The sample taken for sequencing was PBMCs. V usage is TRBV5-1 and J usage is TRBJ2-1, with TRBD1 identical over 10 bases. CDR3 DNA sequence: TGCGCCAGCAGCTGGACAGGGGGTATCAACAATGAGCAGTTCTTC. This sequence encodes CASSWTGGINNEQFF.